Below, one T cell receptor beta chain is given with its context. Its specificity is unknown. TCRdb's table, derived via immunoSEQ multiplex PCR, lists solely in-frame clones and lacks some. In the table there are about 50,000 clones, over 85% of which are singletons. Recipients received nonmyeloablative bone marrow transplants from related graft donors, with transient mixed chimerism. This specimen belongs to a study of Tregs in tolerant kidney transplant recipients. Study-wide results and limits: Nucleotide sequences could not be compared across some patients' samples due to primer changes. In tolerant patients, donor-specific Tregs outgrew total Tregs, suggesting antigen-driven expansion. The most relevant donor-specific Treg TCRbeta repertoire apparently came from expansion with activated donor B cells. Few patients were studied, so findings need validation in larger groups.

Trimming pared 3 bases from V and 3 bases from J, leaving 13 bases between. CDR3 length: 15 residues. Germline V gives CDR1 LNHDA, CDR2 SQIVND (reference sequence). This rearrangement joins TRBV19 to TRBJ2-3; D may be TRBD2 (6 bases). The input for sequencing was CD8+ T cells from blood (PBMCs), taken 12 months after the transplant. The receptor comes from a human patient who received a combined kidney and bone marrow transplant. Some T cells may be supplied by the graft donor. CDR3 DNA sequence: TGTGCCAGTAGTATCGCGGGGTGGTGGACAGATACGCAGTATTTT. It specifies CASSIAGWWTDTQYF. Variable domain in full (rest from reference TRBV19 and TRBJ2-3): DGGITQSPKYLFRKEGQNVTLSCEQNLNHDAMYWYRQDPGQGLRLIYYSQIVNDFQKGDIAEGYSVSREKKESFPLTVTSAQKNPTAFYLCASSIAGWWTDTQYFGPGTRLTVL.